This T cell receptor (beta chain) appears in the sequencing data of a study of cytomegalovirus exposure and HLA in healthy donors. The germline V gene encodes CDR1 MNHEY and CDR2 SMNVEV (reference sequence). The V and J ends lost 3 bases and 3 bases, in that order; junction bases with no gene match: 5. The CDR3 is made up of 16 amino acids. Study-level points and caveats: There were some public TCRs occurring in many donors, but most TCR sequences were rare. When the data were analyzed later, several of the most significant clusters appeared to be linked to common viral pathogens. V segments that were indistinguishable, TRBV6-2 and TRBV6-3 among them, were omitted from analysis. The study designated about 180 TCR beta chains cytomegalovirus-associated.

With regard to this clone: Antigen unknown.

Both 60 Vbeta primers and 13 Jbeta primers went into the PCR. Clones were sequenced by immunoSEQ multiplex PCR, and TCRdb holds only the in-frame ones, with some missing. Of approximately 160,000 clones in the sample, more than 60% are singletons; the top ten hold 4.9%. This TCR came from a male donor in good health and CMV-seronegative. The sequencing input was PBMCs. The chain has TRBV27 and TRBJ2-3; the match to TRBD1 covers 11 bases. CDR3 amino acids: CASSFWTGGETDTQYF. CDR3 bases: TGTGCCAGCAGTTTCTGGACAGGGGGCGAGACAGATACGCAGTATTTT.